Listed below are T cell receptor beta chains from one sample, sequenced in a study of CXCR3-negative and CXCR3-positive naive CD8 T cells. No DNA is given; TCRdb re-called the 5' RACE reads and lists each CDR3 protein once. The repertoire shows around 60,000 distinct CDR3 sequences; the top ten hold about 0.8%. Sequenced sample: naive CXCR3+ CD8+ T cells from blood. Source of these receptors: a human donor in good health. Some clones in this sample may be carry-over from other donors' samples. CDR3s include the opening cysteine and the closing phenylalanine or tryptophan. Each record gives: CDR3 length, J gene, V gene, CDR3 protein.

15 | TRBJ2-7 | TRBV25-1 | CASSGRDRRLYEQYF
13 | TRBJ1-2 | TRBV7-9 | CASTLHEGGGYTF
11 | TRBJ2-7 | TRBV12-3/TRBV12-4 | CASSFQYEQYF
18 | TRBJ2-1 | TRBV6-2/TRBV6-3 | CASTRASGGARAYNEQFF
12 | TRBJ1-1 | TRBV30 | CAWDVPGTEAFF
14 | TRBJ1-1 | TRBV28 | CASSFRGVNTEAFF
14 | TRBJ1-2 | TRBV28 | CASSFGTEYRRYTF
13 | TRBJ1-1 | TRBV7-9 | CASSLTGTTEAFF
15 | TRBJ2-3 | TRBV6-5 | CASSSSGGDSDTQYF
13 | TRBJ2-1 | TRBV20-1 | CSARDWASGEQFF
13 | TRBJ2-7 | TRBV27 | CASSWAGVYEQYF
16 | TRBJ2-5 | TRBV28 | CASSFPPAGEGETQYF
13 | TRBJ2-7 | TRBV29-1 | CSVEDRGSGEQYF
14 | TRBJ1-1 | TRBV29-1 | CSVAGGGLGTEAFF
15 | TRBJ2-1 | TRBV6-6 | CASSYLVTGADEQFF
15 | TRBJ2-4 | TRBV28 | CASSLTGGSKNIQYF
14 | TRBJ2-7 | TRBV4-1 | CASSQDLDMGEQYF
15 | TRBJ2-1 | TRBV4-2 | CASSRAPTQGDEQFF
15 | TRBJ2-7 | TRBV28 | CASCTRSYFLWEQYF
15 | TRBJ2-1 | TRBV4-1 | CASSQEGDSLNEQFF
12 | TRBJ2-1 | TRBV5-1 | CASSEDNNEQFF
19 | TRBJ2-3 | TRBV5-1 | CASSLGPGLAELPGDTQYF
15 | TRBJ2-1 | TRBV10-1 | CASSESGGGYNEQFF
15 | TRBJ2-3 | TRBV7-8 | CASSPGTSRADTQYF
14 | TRBJ2-1 | TRBV28 | CASSPSGGYNEQFF
13 | TRBJ2-1 | TRBV12-3/TRBV12-4 | CATSLGQNNEQFF
15 | TRBJ2-3 | TRBV4-1 | CASSQLAGGPDTQYF
13 | TRBJ2-1 | TRBV29-1 | CSVGGLAGWEQFF
14 | TRBJ2-5 | TRBV6-2/TRBV6-3 | CASSYWGIQETQYF
19 | TRBJ1-4 | TRBV12-3/TRBV12-4 | CASSPRSQANSQRNEKLFF
14 | TRBJ2-5 | TRBV12-3/TRBV12-4 | CASRRSGRQETQYF
15 | TRBJ2-7 | TRBV7-8 | CASSSGTANPHEQYF
14 | TRBJ2-7 | TRBV14 | CASSHRRNRRERYF
18 | TRBJ1-1 | TRBV4-3 | CASSQDGTLQGPNTEAFF
15 | TRBJ2-1 | TRBV19 | CASSIGSAFYDEQFF
17 | TRBJ1-4 | TRBV28 | CASSSPGTGPTNEKLFF
14 | TRBJ2-1 | TRBV20-1 | CSARDRVGSNEQFF
18 | TRBJ2-3 | TRBV3-1 | CASSQEPWDTTSTDTQYF
12 | TRBJ1-1 | TRBV10-3 | CAISELGAEAFF
12 | TRBJ2-7 | TRBV27 | CASSLVAGEQYF